This T cell receptor beta chain was sequenced during a study of early T cells in non-severe SARS-CoV-2 infection. Study-level background: The study sequenced bulk RNA from unsorted whole blood, with chains unpaired.

Each cDNA molecule carried a unique molecular identifier. TCRdb itself ran the 5' RACE reads through MiXCR, one entry per CDR3 protein. The sample consists of about 20,000 distinct CDR3 sequences, 4% to 5.5% of them appearing once. Findings of the study overall: In VDJdb matching, anti-spike CD8 responses were favored while private and CD4 specificities went missing.

As concerns this clonotype: Its antigen is still unknown.

Germline V gives CDR1 WNHNN, CDR2 SYGVQD (reference sequence). This CDR3 contains 13 residues. Trimming left V 5 bases short and J 2 bases short, with 10 bases between. This TCR was sampled from an adult who was a healthcare worker with PCR-confirmed SARS-CoV-2 infection or an uninfected control (not recorded which). The chain is built from TRBV10-1 and TRBJ2-7; TRBD1 is a possible D gene (6 bases). The sequenced sample consisted of whole blood. The CDR3 nucleotides read TGCGCCAGCAGTTCGGACAGAGCCTACGAGCAGTACTTC. Amino acid sequence: CASSSDRAYEQYF.